One sample yielded the 27 T cell receptor beta chains listed below, sequenced in a study of T cell responses to AZD1222 COVID-19 vaccine. The protocol was immunoSEQ multiplex PCR, while the TCRdb copy is restricted to in-frame clones and leaves out a portion. Seen here are 70,000 to 85,000 clones, roughly 80% observed once, and the top ten hold about 3.1%. The sample here was peripheral blood, taken on day 0 of AZD1222 vaccination. The origin of the receptors is an adult in good health.

A few counts support this clone. V and J are TRBV6-5 and TRBJ1-5; D is ambiguous. Germline values: CDR1 MNHEY, CDR2 SVGAGI. V lost 0 bases to trimming and J lost 0 bases, with 6 bases between them. The CDR3 is made up of 15 amino acids. The DNA of the CDR3 is TGTGCCAGCAGTTACTCGAGCGATAGCAATCAGCCCCAGCATTTT. Translated: CASSYSSDSNQPQHF.

The genes are TRBV4-2 and TRBJ2-1; 9 bases line up with TRBD2. With 4 bases clipped from V and 4 bases from J, the junction kept 5 bases outside the gene matches. In germline, CDR1 is LGHNA, CDR2 YNFKEQ. The CDR3 length is 15 residues. DNA for the CDR3: TGTGCCAGCAGCCTAGAGGCGGGGGGGTACAATGAGCAGTTCTTC. This sequence encodes CASSLEAGGYNEQFF.

This clone was seen only once. The rearrangement uses TRBV5-3 and TRBJ2-5; perhaps TRBD1 as D (5 bases). TRBV5-3 is an ORF, and what it does is uncertain. Between the trimmed V and J ends, which lost 4 bases and 5 bases, there was a span of 12 bases. The CDR3 is 13 amino acids. Here the CDR3 reads CARSPGQGETQYF. The DNA of the CDR3 is TGTGCCAGAAGCCCCGGACAAGGGGAGACCCAGTACTTC.

The chain uses TRBV7-2 and TRBJ2-5; 13 bases are a match to TRBD2. The V segment lost 4 bases and the J segment 5 bases; nucleotides outside the gene matches: 4. Germline V lookup: CDR1 SGHTA, CDR2 FQGNSA. CDR3 length: 15 residues. CDR3 DNA sequence: TGTGCCAGCAGCTCGCGGACTAGCGGGGGCGAGACCCAGTACTTC. It yields the protein CASSSRTSGGETQYF.

The CDR3 DNA sequence: TGCGCCAGCAGCCAAAGGGACAGAAACTATGGCTACACCTTC. Its translation: CASSQRDRNYGYTF. The rearrangement links TRBV5-1 to TRBJ1-2, with 7 bases matching TRBD1. With 4 bases clipped from V and 2 bases from J, the junction kept 5 bases outside the gene matches. Germline V gene data show CDR1 as SGHRS and CDR2 as YFSETQ. The CDR3 is 14 amino acids. Full variable domain (missing parts from reference TRBV5-1 and TRBJ1-2): KAGVTQTPRYLIKTRGQQVTLSCSPISGHRSVSWYQQTPGQGLQFLFEYFSETQRNKGNFPGRFSGRQFSNSRSEMNVSTLELGDSALYLCASSQRDRNYGYTFGSGTRLTVV.

The chain employs TRBV2 and TRBJ2-1; perhaps TRBD2 as D (5 bases). This CDR3 is 13 amino acids long. Germline V gives CDR1 SNHLY, CDR2 FYNNEI. V gave up 4 bases and J gave up 7 bases, with 11 bases separating them. The CDR3 loop is CASSAGFRNEQFF. DNA of the CDR3: TGTGCCAGCAGTGCGGGATTTAGGAATGAGCAGTTCTTC.

The chain links TRBV27 to TRBJ2-1; perhaps TRBD1 as D (6 bases). From germline, CDR1 is MNHEY and CDR2 SMNVEV (reference sequence). This CDR3 spans 14 amino acids. The V end was cut by 4 bases, the J end by 1 base, with 8 bases between. The CDR3 DNA is TGTGCCAGCAGTTATACAGGGTCCTACAATGAGCAGTTCTTC. Translated, it gives CASSYTGSYNEQFF.

This rearrangement joins TRBV19 to TRBJ2-7, with D maybe TRBD1 (8 bases). The V gene's germline CDR1 is LNHDA and CDR2 SQIVND (reference sequence). V gave up 8 bases and J gave up 6 bases, with 26 bases separating them. This CDR3 region has 16 residues. This chain's CDR3 is CASGSGGTGGAGEQYF. The CDR3 nucleotides are TGTGCCAGTGGTTCCGGGGGGACAGGCGGGGCTGGCGAGCAGTACTTC.

This clone was seen once. V and J are TRBV10-2 and TRBJ2-7; a possible D gene is TRBD2 (5 bases). Germline loops: CDR1 WSHSY, CDR2 SAAADI. The CDR3 extends over 13 amino acids. V gave up 3 bases and J gave up 1 base, with 7 bases separating them. DNA of the CDR3: TGCGCCAGCAGTGAAAGGACTTCCTACGAGCAGTACTTC. Amino acids: CASSERTSYEQYF.

The chain joins TRBV5-1 to TRBJ1-1, with D tentatively TRBD1 (6 bases). The germline V gene has CDR1 SGHRS and CDR2 YFSETQ. V was cut by 0 bases and J by 3 bases, with 12 bases left in between. CDR3 length: 15 residues. CDR3 in DNA: TGCGCCAGCAGCTTGGAGGGGGGTCCGTACACTGAAGCTTTCTTT. Translated, it gives CASSLEGGPYTEAFF.

V and J are TRBV19 and TRBJ1-5; 7 bases are shared with TRBD1. With V trimmed by 2 bases and J by 5 bases, 6 bases remained unmatched. This CDR3 spans 15 amino acids. Germline assignment: CDR1 LNHDA and CDR2 SQIVND (reference sequence). Here the CDR3 DNA reads TGTGCCAGTAGTATATATGTTGGACAGGATCAGCCCCAGCATTTT. It yields the protein CASSIYVGQDQPQHF.

The chain has TRBV7-2 and TRBJ1-2, with D tentatively TRBD1 (6 bases). V dropped 4 bases and J dropped 8 bases, with 14 bases sitting between them. Germline CDR1 reads SGHTA; CDR2 reads FQGNSA. The CDR3 totals 13 residues. The CDR3 DNA reads TGTGCCAGCAGCTCAATGGGGGCGAGAGGCTACACCTTC. This codes for CASSSMGARGYTF.

The V call is TRBV6-5, the J call TRBJ1-6; possibly TRBD1 for D (6 bases). The V and J ends lost 6 bases and 11 bases respectively, with 17 bases between them. Per germline, CDR1 MNHEY and CDR2 SVGAGI. The CDR3 extends over 14 amino acids. The CDR3 nucleotides are TGTGCCAGCAGCTCCAGGGGTACGGCGGCACCCCTCCACTTT. It codes for CASSSRGTAAPLHF.

V usage is TRBV7-2 and J usage is TRBJ1-5; D is undetermined. Trimming cost V 1 base and J 4 bases, with 11 bases left between them. The CDR3 has 15 residues. Germline-derived CDR1 and CDR2 are SGHTA and FQGNSA. The CDR3 reads CASSLDPGTNQPQHF. The CDR3 DNA sequence: TGTGCCAGCAGCTTAGATCCGGGAACAAATCAGCCCCAGCATTTT.

This sequence joins TRBV7-6 and TRBJ2-2; TRBD2 aligns across 13 bases. Germline V lookup: CDR1 SGHVS, CDR2 FNYEAQ. The CDR3 runs 18 residues. The trim removed 5 bases at V and 5 bases at J, leaving 11 bases unmatched. CDR3 sequence: CASSDQLAGGQGTGELFF. CDR3 nucleotides: TGTGCCAGCAGCGACCAACTAGCGGGAGGGCAAGGGACCGGGGAGCTGTTTTTT.

CDR3 nucleotide sequence: TGTGCCAGCAGCGTAGCGGGGCAGGGGGCGCTCACTGAAGCTTTCTTT. This translates into CASSVAGQGALTEAFF. The V call is TRBV9, the J call TRBJ1-1; 8 bases match TRBD1. This CDR3 has 16 residues. Germline values: CDR1 SGDLS, CDR2 YYNGEE. After removal of 0 bases from V and 4 bases from J, the junction contained 8 bases not matched to a gene.

The DNA of the CDR3 is TGTGCCAGCAGTTACTCGGCTAGCAATGAGCAGTTCTTC. Its translation: CASSYSASNEQFF. This sequence joins TRBV6-5 and TRBJ2-1; D is uncertain. The CDR3 is 13 amino acids. Germline assignment: CDR1 MNHEY and CDR2 SVGAGI. V was cut by 0 bases and J by 6 bases, with 6 bases left in between.

V gene TRBV7-9 combines with J gene TRBJ1-2, with a tentative D call TRBD1 (5 bases). This CDR3 region has 16 residues. CDR1 and CDR2 from the germline V gene are SEHNR and FQNEAQ (reference sequence). V was trimmed by 5 bases and J by 7 bases, leaving 23 bases between them. CDR3 sequence (DNA): TGTGCCAGCAGCACGTCTGGCGGGCAGGGAGGGCTTGGCTACACCTTC. Encoded protein: CASSTSGGQGGLGYTF. The variable domain in full, with the rest retrieved from reference TRBV7-9 and TRBJ1-2, is DTGVSQNPRHKITKRGQNVTFRCDPISEHNRLYWYRQTLGQGPEFLTYFQNEAQLEKSRLLSDRFSAERPKGSFSTLEIQRTEQGDSAMYLCASSTSGGQGGLGYTFGSGTRLTVV.

This chain joins TRBV7-2 and TRBJ2-2; D is unresolved. In germline, CDR1 is SGHTA, CDR2 FQGNSA. The CDR3 has 11 amino acids. Trimming stripped 5 bases from V and 5 bases from J, with 3 bases between. CDR3: CASSPTGELFF. The CDR3 DNA reads TGTGCCAGCAGCCCAACCGGGGAGCTGTTTTTT.

The rearrangement links TRBV3-1 (or the pseudogene TRBV3-2) to TRBJ2-1, with 14 bases lining up with TRBD2. The CDR3 runs 16 residues. Germline V CDR1 and CDR2: LGHDT, YNNKEL (reference sequence). With 4 bases clipped from V and 10 bases from J, the junction kept 9 bases outside the gene matches. Here the CDR3 reads CASSPGTSGSWSEQFF. The CDR3, as DNA: TGTGCCAGCAGCCCAGGGACTAGCGGGAGTTGGAGCGAGCAGTTCTTC.

J is TRBJ1-1 and V is TRBV14; 8 nucleotides agree with TRBD1. Unmatched junction bases numbered 3, after V lost 2 bases and J lost 1 base. Germline CDR1 reads SGHDN; CDR2 reads FVKESK. This CDR3 has 15 amino acids. As DNA, the CDR3 is TGTGCCAGCAGCCAAAGGACAGGGAGGAACACTGAAGCTTTCTTT. Translating it yields CASSQRTGRNTEAFF.

The chain has TRBV7-2 and TRBJ1-6; the D is unclear. Between the trimmed V and J ends, which lost 5 bases and 9 bases, there was a span of 17 bases. The CDR3 loop spans 15 amino acids. Per germline, CDR1 SGHTA and CDR2 FQGNSA. The CDR3 bases are TGTGCCAGCAGCCCGCGACATTCCTTTTCTTCACCCCTCCACTTT. Its protein product is CASSPRHSFSSPLHF.

V is TRBV4-1 and J is TRBJ2-2, with 14 bases that match TRBD2. This CDR3 has 18 residues. Germline lookup yields CDR1 MGHRA and CDR2 YSYEKL. The trim removed 4 bases at V and 6 bases at J, leaving 10 bases unmatched. CDR3: CASSRRLGLAGDAGELFF. CDR3 in DNA: TGCGCCAGCAGCCGCAGACTGGGACTAGCGGGAGATGCCGGGGAGCTGTTTTTT.

The V gene is TRBV7-2, the J gene TRBJ1-5; D gene uncertain. The ends were cut back, 5 bases at V and 4 bases at J, with 18 bases in the middle. This CDR3 contains 16 residues. Germline V gene lookup returns CDR1 SGHTA and CDR2 FQGNSA. The CDR3 coding sequence is TGTGCCAGCAGCCCGAATCGGCCGGGGATGAATCAGCCCCAGCATTTT. As protein: CASSPNRPGMNQPQHF.

This chain uses TRBV30 with TRBJ2-7; 7 bases fit TRBD2. J was trimmed by 0 bases and V by 2 bases; bases with no gene match: 19. CDR1 GTSNPN and CDR2 SVGIG come from the germline V gene (reference sequence). The CDR3 has 19 amino acids. CDR3 loop: CAWSKSRGTLIQSSYEQYF. The CDR3 nucleotides read TGTGCCTGGAGTAAATCGCGGGGGACCCTTATTCAAAGCTCCTACGAGCAGTACTTC.

The CDR3 coding sequence is TGTGCCAGCAGTGACGGCGCCGGGTCGAACAATGAGCAGTTCTTC. Amino acids: CASSDGAGSNNEQFF. This chain joins TRBV6-4 and TRBJ2-1; D is uncertain. Germline CDR1 reads MRHNA; CDR2 reads SNTAGT. V lost 2 bases and J lost 5, with 13 bases in between. The CDR3 loop spans 15 amino acids.

This sequence joins TRBV4-3 and TRBJ1-1; D may be TRBD1 (6 bases). This CDR3 spans 15 amino acids. In germline, CDR1 is LGHNA, CDR2 YSLEER. V was clipped by 0 bases and J by 4 bases, with 12 bases between them. DNA for the CDR3: TGCGCCAGCAGCCAAGATGCAGGGGAGACCACTGAAGCTTTCTTT. Its translation is CASSQDAGETTEAFF.